The following is a TCR beta chain sequence with its context. The antigen remains unidentified. Trimming stripped 4 bases from V and 5 bases from J, with 13 bases between. The length of the CDR3 is 14 residues. In germline, CDR1 is SGHNT, CDR2 YYREEE (reference sequence). This record belongs to a study of STAT3 mutations in large granular lymphocyte leukemia. Study details: More than half of T-LGLL patients received immunosuppressive therapy. General study points: Every T-cell large granular lymphocyte leukemia patient had at least one immunodominant TCR beta clonotype.

Each sample's TCRbeta library yielded on average around 44,000 productive templates. Some clones are missing from TCRdb's copy, which holds only in-frame ones; the method was immunoSEQ multiplex PCR. This sample has around 8,500 clones, with roughly nine tenths found just once. The TCR originated in a man older than 75 with T-cell large granular lymphocyte leukemia. Some clones in this sample may be carry-over from other donors' samples. The sequenced sample was peripheral blood mononuclear cells. The chain is built from TRBV5-4 and TRBJ1-5; D uncertain. Here the CDR3 DNA reads TGTGCCAGCAGCCCTAGGACCTTCTATCAGCCCCAGCATTTT. Amino acid sequence: CASSPRTFYQPQHF.